The 27 T cell receptor beta chains below were found in one sample sequenced in a study of regulatory T cells in long-lasting Graves disease. Indicated time point: newly diagnosed GD, antithyroid drugs for less than 3 months. PBMCs provided the RNA from which the TCR library was made. For TCR beta, libraries came from iRepertoire HTBI primers and Arm-PCR of CDR3 regions. TCRdb re-derived calls from the multiplex PCR reads in MiXCR, one entry per CDR3 protein. The data contain roughly 250,000 distinct CDR3 sequences, 18% of them singletons. These data are also associated with another study on T cells in Graves' hyperthyroidism and ophthalmopathy.

Here the sequenced sample was peripheral blood mononuclear cells (PBMCs), taken at new diagnosis, from a patient treated with antithyroid drugs. The receptors come from a woman aged 30 to 39 with Graves disease.

The chain uses TRBV7-9 and TRBJ2-7; the match to TRBD1 covers 8 bases. The CDR3 totals 16 residues. Germline CDR1 SEHNR, CDR2 FQNEAQ (reference sequence). In DNA, the CDR3 is TGTACCACCTTTGCGACGGGACAGGCTGGAGGGATCGAGCAGTACTTC. Amino acid sequence: CTTFATGQAGGIEQYF.

This clonotype was recorded many times. The V and J genes are TRBV11-2 and TRBJ2-5; D is undetermined. The CDR3 has 15 residues. The V end lost 5 bases, the J end lost 5 bases, and 18 bases lay between the germline ends. Germline CDR1 and CDR2: SGHAT and FQNNGV. The CDR3 DNA reads as TGTGCCAGCAGCAGAACCGTGCAAACAATGGAGACCCAGTACTTC. Its translation: CASSRTVQTMETQYF.

J is TRBJ2-5 and V is TRBV5-1, with a possible D match to TRBD2 (5 bases). Germline CDR1 SGHRS, CDR2 YFSETQ. This CDR3 has 14 residues. V was trimmed by 5 bases and J by 1 base, leaving 12 bases between them. CDR3: CASRQGLSQETQYF. CDR3 bases: TGCGCCAGCAGACAAGGACTCAGCCAAGAGACCCAGTACTTC.

A note on this clonotype: A much more abundant neighbour one base away suggests this may be a read error. This chain connects TRBV19 to TRBJ2-1, with D uncertain. CDR1 is LNHDA, CDR2 SQIVND, per germline (reference sequence). The CDR3 loop spans 14 amino acids. V was pared by 2 bases and J by 10 bases, with 15 bases between. This CDR3 reads CASSIPGQSREQFF. The CDR3 region has the DNA TGTGCCAGTAGTATACCGGGCCAAAGCAGGGAGCAGTTCTTC.

This clonotype has at least ten counts. The rearrangement uses TRBV2 and TRBJ2-7, with TRBD2 matching over 8 bases. This CDR3 comprises 15 residues. V gave up 6 bases and J gave up 0 bases; unmatched junction bases: 7. CDR1 and CDR2 from the germline V gene are SNHLY and FYNNEI. The CDR3 DNA follows: TGTGCCAGCAGAAGGGACGGGGGGGTCTCCTACGAGCAGTACTTC. This codes for CASRRDGGVSYEQYF.

This clonotype was recorded many times. This chain joins TRBV12-3 or TRBV12-4 and TRBJ2-7; D is possibly TRBD2 (6 bases). V shed 6 bases and J shed 0 bases, with 15 bases lying between them. This CDR3 has 15 residues. The CDR3 loop reads CASSLGGRRSYEQYF. The CDR3 DNA follows: TGTGCCAGCAGCCTTGGGGGGAGACGCTCCTACGAGCAGTACTTC.

This clonotype was found many times. V is TRBV27 and J is TRBJ1-1; D is unclear. V lost 6 bases, J lost 2 bases, and 7 bases lay in between. Germline lookup yields CDR1 MNHEY and CDR2 SMNVEV (reference sequence). This CDR3 is 12 amino acids long. CDR3 in amino acids: CASRSPNTEAFF. CDR3 nucleotides: TGTGCCAGCAGGTCTCCCAACACTGAAGCTTTCTTT.

The chain recombines TRBV19 with TRBJ2-6; no definite D call. Germline lookup yields CDR1 LNHDA and CDR2 SQIVND (reference sequence). V was trimmed by 3 bases and J by 0 bases, leaving 9 bases between them. The CDR3 spans 16 residues. Here the CDR3 DNA reads TGTGCCAGTAGTATCATGGTCTACTCTGGGGCCAACGTCCTGACTTTC. This encodes CASSIMVYSGANVLTF. Drawing the rest from reference TRBV19 and TRBJ2-6, the complete variable domain is DGGITQSPKYLFRKEGQNVTLSCEQNLNHDAMYWYRQDPGQGLRLIYYSQIVNDFQKGDIAEGYSVSREKKESFPLTVTSAQKNPTAFYLCASSIMVYSGANVLTFGAGSRLTVL.

At least ten counts were recorded for this clonotype. The chain employs TRBV18 and TRBJ1-5, with D maybe TRBD1 (5 bases). Germline V gene lookup returns CDR1 KGHSH and CDR2 LQKENI. This CDR3 has 14 residues. V was pared by 5 bases and J by 7 bases, with 15 bases between. The CDR3 loop reads CASSKGDHGQPQHF. The CDR3, as DNA: TGTGCCAGCTCAAAAGGGGATCACGGGCAGCCCCAGCATTTT. Supplemented by reference TRBV18 and TRBJ1-5, the full variable domain reads NAGVMQNPRHLVRRRGQEARLRCSPMKGHSHVYWYRQLPEEGLKFMVYLQKENIIDESGMPKERFSAEFPKEGPSILRIQQVVRGDSAAYFCASSKGDHGQPQHFGDGTRLSIL.

This clonotype was picked up a small number of times. A far larger clone is off by one base, so a read error is likely. The chain joins TRBV6-2 or TRBV6-3 to TRBJ1-5; D may be TRBD1 (5 bases). This CDR3 has 13 amino acids. The V gene's germline CDR1 is MNHEY and CDR2 SVGEGT. Trimming pared 7 bases from V and 4 bases from J, leaving 11 bases between. CDR3 bases: TGTGCCAGCACCGACGGGGGTAATCAGCCCCAGCATTTT. Translation: CASTDGGNQPQHF.

This clonotype has at least ten counts. V is TRBV7-2 and J is TRBJ1-6; D is undetermined. The CDR3 loop spans 15 amino acids. Trimming cost V 5 bases and J 8 bases, with 16 bases left between them. Germline CDR1 is SGHTA and CDR2 is FQGNSA. The CDR3 loop is CASSPNGPPYSPLHF. CDR3 coding DNA: TGTGCCAGCAGCCCCAACGGACCACCTTATTCACCCCTCCACTTT.

The rearrangement uses TRBV2 and TRBJ2-7; the match to TRBD2 covers 10 bases. Trimming at V came to 3 bases and at J to 4 bases, leaving 9 bases not matched to a gene. Looked up from germline, CDR1 is SNHLY and CDR2 is FYNNEI. The CDR3 has 16 amino acids. The chain's CDR3 is CASSEGWGTSEYEQYF. The CDR3 nucleotides are TGTGCCAGCAGTGAGGGGTGGGGGACTAGCGAGTACGAGCAGTACTTC.

This clonotype was detected once. This likely stems from a read error, as it lies one base from a far larger clone. This chain uses TRBV7-7 with TRBJ2-7, with D perhaps TRBD1 (5 bases). CDR1 and CDR2 from the germline V gene are SSHAT and FNYEAQ (reference sequence). The CDR3 contains 16 residues. The CDR3 here is CASSSEPDSSYNEQYF. CDR3 nucleotides: TGTGCTAGCAGCTCTGAACCTGACAGCTCCTACAATGAGCAGTACTTC. The whole variable domain, remainder taken from reference TRBV7-7 and TRBJ2-7, is GAGVSQSPRYKVTKRGQDVTLRCDPISSHATLYWYQQALGQGPEFLTYFNYEAQPDKSGLPSDRFSAERPEGSISTLTIQRTEQRDSAMYRCASSSEPDSSYNEQYFGPGTRLTVT.

This chain joins TRBV5-4 and TRBJ2-3; 11 nucleotides align to TRBD1. Germline loops: CDR1 SGHNT, CDR2 YYREEE (reference sequence). J lost 4 bases, V lost 4 bases, and 2 bases had no gene match. This CDR3 has 14 amino acids. CDR3 bases: TGTGCCAGCAGCACGGACAGGGGGCCAGATACGCAGTATTTT. Translated: CASSTDRGPDTQYF.

This clonotype was recorded at least ten times. The CDR3 protein is CASSEHLNTEAFF. CDR3 nucleotide sequence: TGTGCCAGCTCGGAACATCTGAACACTGAAGCTTTCTTT. This chain connects TRBV18 to TRBJ1-1; D is unresolved. The CDR3 sequence is 13 residues long. The germline gives CDR1 KGHSH, CDR2 LQKENI. The V end was cut by 6 bases, the J end by 0 bases, with 8 bases between.

This clonotype has a count of ten or more. The chain combines TRBV4-2 with TRBJ2-3; 12 bases agree with TRBD2. Germline CDR1 is LGHNA and CDR2 is YNFKEQ. V dropped 7 bases and J dropped 3; count of bases not matched to a gene: 5. The CDR3 length is 15 residues. The CDR3 region is CASKPSGGATDTQYF. The CDR3 coding sequence is TGTGCCAGCAAGCCTAGCGGGGGGGCAACAGATACGCAGTATTTT.

Many counts were recorded for this clonotype. This may arise from a read error, as a much more abundant clone is one base away. The CDR3 carries no conserved terminal phenylalanine or tryptophan, so it likely arises from a read error. The V call is TRBV3-1, the J call TRBJ1-1; TRBD1 is a possible D gene (5 bases). The V gene's germline CDR1 is LGHDT and CDR2 YNNKEL (reference sequence). The ends were cut back, 4 bases at V and 6 bases at J, with 18 bases in the middle. The CDR3 contains 15 residues. The DNA for the CDR3 is TGTGCCAGCAGCCTCGGGACGTTTCGAACGGCTGAAGCTTTCCTT. Protein sequence: CASSLGTFRTAEAFL.

This clonotype has at least ten counts. This chain connects TRBV4-1 to TRBJ1-1, with D perhaps TRBD1 (5 bases). The CDR3 has 16 residues. Per germline, CDR1 MGHRA and CDR2 YSYEKL. Trimming shortened V by 4 bases and J by 0 bases, and 15 bases separated the two germline ends. The CDR3 nucleotides read TGCGCCAGCAGCCCCGGCGACAGAGGCTTGAACACTGAAGCTTTCTTT. The encoded protein is CASSPGDRGLNTEAFF.

This clonotype has ten or more counts. This may be a read error: a much more frequent sequence differs by one nucleotide. The V call is TRBV7-8, the J call TRBJ1-2, with 8 bases matching TRBD1. This CDR3 is built from 15 residues. CDR1 is SGHVS and CDR2 is FQNEAQ in the germline V gene. The CDR3 spells CASSQQDRGTYGCTF. DNA for the CDR3: TGTGCCAGCAGCCAACAAGACAGGGGCACCTATGGCTGCACCTTC. Looking up the rest from reference TRBV7-8 and TRBJ1-2 gives the full variable domain: GAGVSQSPRYKVAKRGQDVALRCDPISGHVSLFWYQQALGQGPEFLTYFQNEAQLDKSGLPSDRFFAERPEGSVSTLKIQRTQQEDSAVYLCASSQQDRGTYGCTFGSGTRLTVV.

This chain uses TRBV6-1 with TRBJ2-7; the match to TRBD2 covers 8 bases. The germline V gene encodes CDR1 MNHNS and CDR2 SASEGT. The CDR3 consists of 13 residues. The ends lost 11 bases at V and 3 bases at J; junction bases unmatched: 9. The CDR3 DNA reads TGTGCCGCCCGGGGGGGCATAGTCTACGAGCAGTACTTC. Translation gives CAARGGIVYEQYF.

The CDR3 bases are TGTGCCACCAGCAGAGAGAGGCCCTACCTCCAAGAGACCCAGTACTTC. Protein product: CATSRERPYLQETQYF. V and J are TRBV15 and TRBJ2-5; D is uncertain. The germline V gene has CDR1 LNHNV and CDR2 YYDKDF (reference sequence). This CDR3 region has 16 residues. V gave up 0 bases and J gave up 1 base, with 12 bases separating them.

This clonotype showed up many times. The CDR3 is CASSSQQANTEAFF. The CDR3 bases are TGTGCCAGCTCATCACAACAGGCGAACACTGAAGCTTTCTTT. The chain links TRBV18 to TRBJ1-1, with D maybe TRBD1 (5 bases). The V end was cut by 5 bases, the J end by 1 base, with 11 bases between. Germline V gives CDR1 KGHSH, CDR2 LQKENI. There are 14 residues in the CDR3.

This clonotype was recorded at least ten times. V gene TRBV6-1 combines with J gene TRBJ1-1, with a weak D call TRBD1 (6 bases). This CDR3 has 13 residues. Germline V CDR1 and CDR2: MNHNS, SASEGT. Trimming left V 6 bases short and J 5 bases short, with 13 bases between. The CDR3 DNA follows: TGTGCCAGCAGCTTCAACAGGGATACTGAAGCTTTCTTT. Amino acids: CASSFNRDTEAFF.

Many counts were recorded for this clonotype. At one of its ends the junction is not consistent with the germline gene, which may arise from a read error. The chain combines TRBV5-1 with TRBJ1-1; TRBD1 is a possible D gene (5 bases). The germline gives CDR1 SGHRS, CDR2 YFSETQ. This CDR3 spans 15 amino acids. For the CDR3, the DNA is TGTGCCAGCAGCTGGGGGGATACAGTGAACACTGAAGCTTTCTTT. Its translation is CASSWGDTVNTEAFF.

This clonotype was seen at least ten times. The rearrangement joins TRBV19 to TRBJ1-1, with a weak D call TRBD1 (6 bases). Per the germline V gene, CDR1 is LNHDA and CDR2 is SQIVND (reference sequence). CDR3 length equals 14 residues. The V end was cut by 5 bases, the J end by 1 base, with 11 bases between. The CDR3 DNA follows: TGTGCCAGTAGTGCGGGGACATCGAACACTGAAGCTTTCTTT. It is translated as CASSAGTSNTEAFF.

The gene calls are TRBV9 and TRBJ2-5, with 9 bases fitting TRBD2. In germline, CDR1 is SGDLS, CDR2 YYNGEE. The V gene end was trimmed by 0 bases and the J gene end by 1 base; junction bases not matched to a gene: 4. CDR3 length: 16 residues. The CDR3 sequence: CASSVVSSGGQETQYF. In DNA, the CDR3 is TGTGCCAGCAGCGTAGTGAGTAGCGGGGGCCAAGAGACCCAGTACTTC.

This clonotype was observed many times. The rearrangement joins TRBV3-1 to TRBJ2-3; D possibly corresponds to TRBD1 (6 bases). The CDR3 consists of 14 residues. In germline, CDR1 is LGHDT, CDR2 YNNKEL (reference sequence). The V and J ends lost 2 bases and 8 bases respectively, with 14 bases between them. The CDR3 DNA follows: TGTGCCAGCAGCCAACCTCAGGGGAGTAGTACGCAGTATTTT. This codes for CASSQPQGSSTQYF.